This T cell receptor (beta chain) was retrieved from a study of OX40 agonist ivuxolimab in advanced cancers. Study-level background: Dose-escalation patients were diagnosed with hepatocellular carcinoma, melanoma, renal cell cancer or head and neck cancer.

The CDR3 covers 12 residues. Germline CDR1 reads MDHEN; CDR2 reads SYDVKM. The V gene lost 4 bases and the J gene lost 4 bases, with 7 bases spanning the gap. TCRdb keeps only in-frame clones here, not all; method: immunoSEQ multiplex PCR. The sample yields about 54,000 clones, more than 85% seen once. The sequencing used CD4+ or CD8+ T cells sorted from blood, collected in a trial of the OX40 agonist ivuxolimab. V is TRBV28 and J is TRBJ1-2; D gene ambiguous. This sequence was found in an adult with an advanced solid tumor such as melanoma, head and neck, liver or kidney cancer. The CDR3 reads CASSSPRYGYTF. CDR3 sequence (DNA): TGTGCCAGCAGTTCCCCACGCTATGGCTACACCTTC.